The 16 T cell receptor beta chains presented below share a single source sample, sequenced in a study of cytomegalovirus exposure and HLA in healthy donors (dated by TCRdb to about 2017). The library was made by the immunoSEQ multiplex PCR assay. For the multiplex PCR, a mixture combining 60 forward primers for TCR Vbeta segments and 13 reverse primers for TCR Jbeta segments was used. TCRdb holds this immuneACCESS table with in-frame rearrangements only. Some clones are missing; in checked studies, unresolved V genes explain under half, and the rest has no known cause. The sample table records about 130,000 clones; about 73% of these occur just once. The top ten clonotypes cover 2.5% to 3% of the sample. The sample comprised PBMCs. The receptors come from a human donor in good health.

J is TRBJ1-1 and V is TRBV27; perhaps TRBD1 as D (6 bases). Trimming cost V 4 bases and J 7 bases, with 25 bases left between them. Per the germline V gene, CDR1 is MNHEY and CDR2 is SMNVEV (reference sequence). The CDR3 consists of 17 residues. The CDR3 DNA reads TGTGCCAGCAGTTCCTTTTTGGGGGCGAGTTGGCTCGGTGAAGCTTTCTTT. It encodes CASSSFLGASWLGEAFF.

The chain carries TRBV18 and TRBJ2-1, with D tentatively TRBD2 (6 bases). Germline V lookup: CDR1 KGHSH, CDR2 LQKENI. This CDR3 is built from 17 residues. Trimming took 2 bases from V and 1 from J, leaving 15 bases between them. The CDR3 region is CASSPRSSGLSYNEQFF. In DNA form, the CDR3 reads TGTGCCAGCTCACCAAGGTCAAGCGGACTATCCTACAATGAGCAGTTCTTC.

The chain recombines TRBV28 with TRBJ1-2; D uncertain. The CDR3 has 13 amino acids. V was shortened by 2 bases and J by 4 bases, with 8 bases between the two germline ends. The germline V gene has CDR1 MDHEN and CDR2 SYDVKM. In DNA form, the CDR3 reads TGTGCCAGCAGTTTACCGAAACTCTATGGCTACACCTTC. Protein sequence: CASSLPKLYGYTF.

V is TRBV5-1 and J is TRBJ2-1, with D maybe TRBD2 (6 bases). This CDR3 comprises 15 residues. CDR1 and CDR2 from the germline V gene are SGHRS and YFSETQ. The V gene lost 0 bases and the J gene lost 4 bases, with 11 bases spanning the gap. The CDR3 loop reads CASSLVASEYNEQFF. The CDR3 DNA reads as TGCGCCAGCAGCTTGGTGGCTAGCGAGTACAATGAGCAGTTCTTC.

With respect to this clone: One end of the junction does not line up with germline, which may come from a read error. This chain connects TRBV7-9 to TRBJ2-7; D not certain. Looked up from germline, CDR1 is SEHNR and CDR2 is FQNEAQ (reference sequence). The CDR3 spans 12 residues. The CDR3 spells CSSSFTAYEQYF. The CDR3 DNA sequence: TGTTCCAGCAGCTTTACTGCCTACGAGCAGTACTTC.

The chain uses TRBV6-6 and TRBJ2-2; 9 bases are a match to TRBD2. Germline CDR1 reads MNHNY; CDR2 reads SVGAGI (reference sequence). The CDR3 loop spans 15 amino acids. Trimming cost V 6 bases and J 2 bases; bases outside gene matches: 4. The chain's CDR3 is CASSPGLANTGELFF. For the CDR3, the DNA is TGTGCCAGCAGCCCGGGACTAGCAAACACCGGGGAGCTGTTTTTT.

The chain couples TRBV4-2 to TRBJ2-2; no definite D call. V lost 0 bases and J lost 2, with 7 bases in between. From germline, CDR1 is LGHNA and CDR2 YNFKEQ. The CDR3 length is 15 residues. Here the CDR3 reads CASSQERVNTGELFF. CDR3 bases: TGTGCCAGCAGCCAAGAGAGAGTAAACACCGGGGAGCTGTTTTTT.

The chain joins TRBV6-6 to TRBJ2-7; 7 nucleotides agree with TRBD1. Trimming at V came to 6 bases and at J to 2 bases, leaving 10 bases not matched to a gene. Germline V gives CDR1 MNHNY, CDR2 SVGAGI (reference sequence). This CDR3 contains 15 residues. The CDR3 nucleotides are TGTGCCAGCAGGCGCAGCACAGGGGCGACCTACGAGCAGTACTTC. This sequence encodes CASRRSTGATYEQYF.

The rearrangement links TRBV6-6 to TRBJ2-7, with 8 bases matching TRBD2. The CDR3 length is 12 residues. Germline V lookup: CDR1 MNHNY, CDR2 SVGAGI (reference sequence). Trimming cost V 8 bases and J 6 bases; bases outside gene matches: 6. The CDR3 here is CASGPAGGEQYF. CDR3 in DNA: TGTGCCAGCGGCCCGGCGGGGGGCGAGCAGTACTTC.

About this clone: In the same sample, other DNA sequences code for this CDR3. The rearrangement links TRBV9 to TRBJ2-1; TRBD1 aligns across 7 bases. The germline V gene has CDR1 SGDLS and CDR2 YYNGEE. J was trimmed by 0 bases and V by 4 bases; bases with no gene match: 1. This CDR3 spans 14 amino acids. CDR3 loop: CASSSGGSYNEQFF. In DNA, the CDR3 is TGTGCCAGCAGCTCAGGGGGCTCCTACAATGAGCAGTTCTTC.

The chain joins TRBV10-3 to TRBJ2-3; no reliable D call. This CDR3 has 14 amino acids. Germline V gene sequence: CDR1 ENHRY, CDR2 SYGVKD. Trimming removed 6 bases from V and 6 bases from J, with 16 bases in between. In DNA form, the CDR3 reads TGTGCCATCAGACCGATCCTTAGTGCGGATACGCAGTATTTT. Encoded protein: CAIRPILSADTQYF.

The chain uses TRBV28 and TRBJ1-5, with 9 positions matching TRBD1. This CDR3 is built from 17 residues. The trim removed 5 bases at V and 0 bases at J, leaving 8 bases unmatched. Germline values: CDR1 MDHEN, CDR2 SYDVKM. The CDR3 DNA follows: TGTGCCAGCAGTAGTAGACAGGGGGGCGGTAGCAATCAGCCCCAGCATTTT. It specifies CASSSRQGGGSNQPQHF.

The chain links TRBV29-1 to TRBJ1-4, with 9 bases fitting TRBD1. V gave up 6 bases and J gave up 3 bases; unmatched junction bases: 5. This CDR3 comprises 14 residues. In germline, CDR1 is SQVTM, CDR2 ANQGSEA. CDR3 DNA sequence: TGCAGCGTCTTACAGGGGGCCCCTAATGAAAAACTGTTTTTT. This gives the protein CSVLQGAPNEKLFF.

The chain employs TRBV19 and TRBJ2-6; TRBD2 aligns across 9 bases. Germline CDR1 reads LNHDA; CDR2 reads SQIVND (reference sequence). The ends lost 2 bases at V and 3 bases at J; junction bases unmatched: 5. The CDR3 is 17 amino acids. Here the CDR3 reads CASSIRLAGIGANVLTF. CDR3 coding DNA: TGTGCCAGTAGTATACGGCTAGCGGGGATTGGGGCCAACGTCCTGACTTTC.

The V call is TRBV7-6, the J call TRBJ2-1, with 9 bases aligning to TRBD2. Germline CDR1 is SGHVS and CDR2 is FNYEAQ. The CDR3 runs 17 residues. V trimming: 1 base; J trimming: 1 base; junction bases outside the gene matches: 5. The CDR3 nucleotides read TGTGCCAGCAGCTTAGGGACTAGCGCAGGATCCTACAATGAGCAGTTCTTC. This encodes CASSLGTSAGSYNEQFF.

The gene calls are TRBV6-6 and TRBJ2-5; D gene ambiguous. Trimming took off 0 bases at V and 5 bases at J, with 4 bases between the two ends. Germline CDR1 MNHNY, CDR2 SVGAGI (reference sequence). The CDR3 has 12 amino acids. CDR3 in amino acids: CASSYSRETQYF. CDR3 nucleotides: TGTGCCAGCAGTTACTCACGGGAGACCCAGTACTTC.